The rows below give T cell receptor beta chains drawn from one sample of a study of T cells in Graves' hyperthyroidism and ophthalmopathy. TCRdb redid the calling of the multiplex PCR reads with MiXCR, one entry per CDR3 protein. Among around 500,000 distinct CDR3 sequences listed, around 15% were seen once. Sequenced material: blood. The receptors here all came from a young woman with Graves' hyperthyroidism. Each CDR3 is given with its conserved first and last residue. A D gene is named only where the DNA matches it firmly. Expanded clones get a size class; other rows say once, few or many, or leave the size out.

j_gene,v_gene,d_gene,abundance,CDR3aa,CDR3nt
TRBJ2-3,TRBV7-6,.,many,CASSRLLDTQYF,TGTGCCAGCAGCCGACTCTTAGATACGCAGTATTTT
TRBJ1-1,TRBV7-6,.,few,CASSHPGGALNTEAFF,TGTGCCAGCAGCCACCCGGGCGGGGCCTTGAACACTGAAGCTTTCTTT
TRBJ1-5,TRBV19,TRBD1,many,CASRSLTGVLDSNQPQHF,TGTGCCAGTAGATCCTTGACAGGGGTGTTGGATAGCAATCAGCCCCAGCATTTT
TRBJ2-5,TRBV6-1,TRBD2,many,CASSWGLVSETQYF,TGTGCCAGCAGTTGGGGACTAGTGTCTGAGACCCAGTACTTC
TRBJ2-5,TRBV5-6,TRBD1,.,CASSFLGQGQETQYF,TGTGCCAGCAGTTTCCTGGGACAGGGCCAAGAGACCCAGTACTTC
TRBJ2-1,TRBV2,TRBD2,many,CASRRLAGGAIEQFF,TGTGCCAGCCGAAGACTAGCGGGAGGAGCTATTGAGCAGTTCTTC
TRBJ2-2,TRBV5-1,.,few,CASSLDPSPATGELFF,TGCGCCAGCAGCTTGGATCCTAGCCCCGCGACAGGGGAGCTGTTTTTT
TRBJ2-5,TRBV7-6,.,.,CASSQILTGVETQYF,TGTGCCAGCAGCCAGATCTTAACTGGAGTAGAGACCCAGTACTTC
TRBJ2-1,TRBV12-3/TRBV12-4,.,.,CASSRTDRAGDEQFF,TGTGCCAGCAGTAGAACGGACAGGGCGGGGGATGAGCAGTTCTTC
TRBJ1-2,TRBV6-1,.,many,CASSSPGTGRGYTF,TGTGCCAGCAGTTCTCCAGGGACCGGACGGGGCTACACCTTC
TRBJ2-4,TRBV18,.,many,CASSPGGDIQYF,TGTGCCAGCTCACCAGGGGGAGACATTCAGTACTTC
TRBJ1-2,TRBV3-1,.,few,CASSQDGGFYGYTF,TGTGCCAGCAGCCAAGATGGGGGGTTCTATGGCTACACCTTC
TRBJ2-3,TRBV5-1,TRBD1,many,CASSLGQSTDTQYF,TGTGCCAGCAGTTTGGGACAGAGCACAGATACGCAGTATTTT
TRBJ2-3,TRBV7-2,.,.,CASSKTSGFADTQYF,TGTGCCAGCAGCAAAACCTCAGGGTTTGCAGATACGCAGTATTTT
TRBJ2-1,TRBV29-1,.,few,CSGRKWDEQFF,TGCAGCGGGCGAAAATGGGATGAGCAGTTCTTC
TRBJ2-2,TRBV3-1,TRBD2,few,CASSPGTSGTRAGELFF,TGTGCCAGCAGCCCCGGGACTAGCGGGACTCGAGCCGGGGAGCTGTTTTTT
TRBJ2-2,TRBV28,.,many,CASSLNIPTAGELFF,TGTGCCAGCAGTTTGAACATCCCAACTGCCGGGGAGCTGTTTTTT
TRBJ1-2,TRBV20-1,.,many,CSGGRDGYTF,TGCAGTGGGGGGAGGGATGGCTACACCTTC
TRBJ1-2,TRBV6-1,.,.,CASSPERANYGYTF,TGTGCCAGCAGCCCAGAGAGAGCTAACTATGGCTACACCTTC
TRBJ2-1,TRBV4-2,.,.,CASRDTAVSYNEQFF,TGTGCCAGCAGGGACACAGCAGTCTCCTACAATGAGCAGTTCTTC
TRBJ2-1,TRBV7-8,TRBD2,.,CASSLVSGRGNEQFF,TGTGCCAGCAGCTTAGTGTCCGGGAGGGGTAATGAGCAGTTCTTC
TRBJ1-5,TRBV6-2/TRBV6-3,.,.,CASRWAGDQPQHF,TGTGCCAGCAGGTGGGCAGGGGATCAGCCCCAGCATTTT
TRBJ2-1,TRBV13,.,.,CASSPRLAQVQFF,TGTGCCAGCAGCCCCCGTCTAGCGCAGGTGCAGTTCTTC
TRBJ1-2,TRBV11-2,.,many,CASSLGPTSVRRYTF,TGTGCCAGCAGCTTAGGACCGACGTCGGTACGGCGCTACACCTTC
TRBJ2-2,TRBV12-3/TRBV12-4,TRBD2,many,CASSPGLAERELFF,TGTGCCAGCAGTCCGGGACTAGCGGAAAGGGAGCTGTTTTTT
TRBJ1-3,TRBV12-5,.,many,CASGLVMGQRNTIYF,.
TRBJ1-1,TRBV4-1,.,few,CASSQVLADTEAFF,TGCGCCAGCAGCCAAGTGTTGGCAGACACTGAAGCTTTCTTT